This T cell receptor (beta chain) was observed in a study of T cells expressing NK-cell markers. The CDR3 consists of 13 residues. The germline gives CDR1 DFQATT, CDR2 SNEGSKA (reference sequence). TCRdb reanalyzed the 5' RACE reads, giving one entry per CDR3 protein sequence and no DNA. This table lists 200,000 to 300,000 distinct CDR3 sequences. The chain is built from TRBV20-1 and TRBJ1-3. Material for sequencing was blood T cells: a sorted CD56 or NKG2C T cell subset, CD4+ or CD8+ T cells, or bulk PBMC T cells (not recorded which). The sequence was collected from a woman between 18 and 75 years old in good health. Here the CDR3 reads CSAPDSSGNTIYF.